Reported below is one T cell receptor (beta chain). As processed by the authors: It was from reference gene primer amplification that nucleated cell counts were estimated. TCRdb's table, derived via immunoSEQ multiplex PCR, lists solely in-frame clones and lacks some. V, J and clone size are those of that table, while D and trimming were read from the DNA. Of approximately 150,000 clones in the sample, roughly nine tenths are singletons; the top ten hold around 1.5%. The data stem from a study of blood T cell repertoires in COVID-19. Whole-study context: Italy, Spain and the United States were the sources of the convalescent and acute COVID-19 samples. The analysed material was cDNA or gDNA that came from T cells, B-cell-depleted T cells, or PBMCs.

Sequenced: peripheral blood. This receptor was obtained from a human donor in a cohort sampled during active COVID-19.

The CDR3 spells CASSLIRESAYGYTF. For the CDR3, the DNA is TGTGCCAGCAGCTTGATTAGGGAGTCGGCCTATGGCTACACCTTC. The genes are TRBV5-4 and TRBJ1-2; no clear D. The CDR3 sequence is 15 residues long. CDR1 and CDR2 from the germline V gene are SGHNT and YYREEE (reference sequence). Trimming took off 1 base at V and 4 bases at J, with 14 bases between the two ends.